The 16 T cell receptor beta chains below come from one sample, sequenced in a study of beta chain features in type 1 diabetes. Expressed TCRB transcripts were sequenced because the isolated RNA had all been reverse transcribed beforehand. The data were produced by immunoSEQ multiplex PCR, yet TCRdb's version contains in-frame clones alone and is incomplete. The table has hundreds of thousands of clones, approximately 70% seen once. The sequenced sample was naive CD4+ T cells from blood. The source of these receptors is a man aged 30-40 years in good health.

The chain couples TRBV29-1 to TRBJ2-5, with 9 bases aligning to TRBD1. The junction had 5 bases not matched to a gene; V was cut back by 7 bases and J by 5 bases. CDR3 length equals 12 residues. Germline lookup yields CDR1 SQVTM and CDR2 ANQGSEA. The CDR3 DNA is TGCAGCGGCGGACAGGGGAGGGAGACCCAGTACTTC. Protein product: CSGGQGRETQYF. Together with reference TRBV29-1 and TRBJ2-5, the CDR3 gives the full variable domain: SAVISQKPSRDICQRGTSLTIQCQVDSQVTMMFWYRQQPGQSLTLIATANQGSEATYESGFVIDKFPISRPNLTFSTLTVSNMSPEDSSIYLCSGGQGRETQYFGPGTRLLVL.

V gene TRBV7-8 combines with J gene TRBJ2-5, with D unclear. The CDR3 loop spans 14 amino acids. Trimming left V 0 bases short and J 0 bases short, with 5 bases between. The V gene's germline CDR1 is SGHVS and CDR2 FQNEAQ. The CDR3 is CASSLALYQETQYF. For the CDR3, the DNA is TGTGCCAGCAGCTTAGCCCTGTACCAAGAGACCCAGTACTTC.

This chain uses TRBV5-1 with TRBJ2-1; D not resolved. This CDR3 is 15 amino acids long. V lost 0 bases and J lost 0, with 7 bases in between. Germline CDR1 SGHRS, CDR2 YFSETQ. CDR3 nucleotide sequence: TGCGCCAGCAGCTTGGAAGTAGTCTCCTACAATGAGCAGTTCTTC. Its translation is CASSLEVVSYNEQFF.

V usage is TRBV30 and J usage is TRBJ2-3; a weak D match, TRBD2 (5 bases). V gave up 0 bases and J gave up 2 bases, with 15 bases separating them. CDR1 GTSNPN and CDR2 SVGIG come from the germline V gene (reference sequence). This CDR3 is 16 amino acids long. The CDR3 spells CAWSVPGGIITDTQYF. CDR3 sequence (DNA): TGTGCCTGGAGTGTACCAGGAGGAATTATCACAGATACGCAGTATTTT.

The chain links TRBV15 to TRBJ2-3, with 14 bases lining up with TRBD2. The V gene's germline CDR1 is LNHNV and CDR2 YYDKDF (reference sequence). V shed 4 bases, J shed 5 bases, and the junction held 2 bases outside the gene matches. This CDR3 is 15 amino acids long. The CDR3 DNA is TGTGCCACCAGCAACGGACTAGCGGGGGGAGATACGCAGTATTTT. Translated, it gives CATSNGLAGGDTQYF.

The V gene is TRBV6-5, the J gene TRBJ2-7, with TRBD2 matching 9 bases. Looked up from germline, CDR1 is MNHEY and CDR2 is SVGAGI. The CDR3 is 14 residues long. The V gene end was trimmed by 11 bases and the J gene end by 4 bases; junction bases not matched to a gene: 12. DNA of the CDR3: TGTGCCTGCAAGAGGCTAGCGGGAAAGTACGAGCAGTACTTC. This codes for CACKRLAGKYEQYF.

J is TRBJ2-5 and V is TRBV30, with 11 nucleotides matching TRBD2. The CDR3 sequence is 13 residues long. Trimming cost V 4 bases and J 5 bases; bases outside gene matches: 3. Germline CDR1 reads GTSNPN; CDR2 reads SVGIG (reference sequence). For the CDR3, the DNA is TGTGCCTGGAACCGACTAGCGGGGGAGACCCAGTACTTC. Translated: CAWNRLAGETQYF.

V and J are TRBV29-1 and TRBJ2-1; D is unclear. Germline-derived CDR1 and CDR2 are SQVTM and ANQGSEA. The CDR3 totals 10 residues. V was pared by 3 bases and J by 7 bases, with 4 bases between. The CDR3 reads CSVDANEQFF. CDR3 nucleotides: TGCAGCGTTGACGCTAATGAGCAGTTCTTC.

This clone was seen a few times. The V and J genes are TRBV7-9 and TRBJ1-2; 8 nucleotides match TRBD1. CDR1 and CDR2 (germline): SEHNR, FQNEAQ (reference sequence). V dropped 0 bases and J dropped 7; count of bases not matched to a gene: 7. The CDR3 loop spans 15 amino acids. CDR3 amino acids: CASSLALGQGGGYTF. In DNA form, the CDR3 reads TGTGCCAGCAGCTTAGCGCTCGGACAGGGCGGTGGCTACACCTTC.

The count of this clone is one. V is TRBV2 and J is TRBJ1-6; TRBD1 aligns across 8 bases. This CDR3 contains 14 residues. Losses at the gene ends were 6 bases for V and 10 bases for J; bases not matched to a gene: 8. Germline CDR1 and CDR2: SNHLY and FYNNEI. The CDR3 loop is CASRDQGARSPLHF. CDR3 DNA sequence: TGTGCCAGCAGAGACCAGGGGGCGAGATCACCCCTCCACTTT.

The V gene is TRBV30, the J gene TRBJ1-6; TRBD1 is a possible D gene (6 bases). V dropped 3 bases and J dropped 6 bases, with 9 bases sitting between them. From germline, CDR1 is GTSNPN and CDR2 SVGIG (reference sequence). The CDR3 runs to 13 residues. The chain's CDR3 is CAWRDSFNSPLHF. The CDR3 DNA follows: TGTGCCTGGAGGGACAGTTTTAATTCACCCCTCCACTTT.

The sample holds a few counts of this clone. This chain connects TRBV4-3 to TRBJ2-3, with 10 nucleotides matching TRBD2. V lost 1 base and J lost 5; bases outside the gene matches: 12. The CDR3 consists of 18 residues. Germline V gene data show CDR1 as LGHNA and CDR2 as YSLEER. The chain's CDR3 is CASSQALRLAGVGDTQYF. CDR3 DNA sequence: TGCGCCAGCAGCCAAGCGTTGCGGCTAGCGGGAGTTGGAGATACGCAGTATTTT.

The chain couples TRBV7-6 to TRBJ2-3; D call uncertain. The V and J ends lost 4 bases and 4 bases respectively, with 15 bases between them. CDR1 and CDR2 (germline): SGHVS, FNYEAQ. The CDR3 runs to 15 residues. The CDR3 sequence is CASSSSPLAPDTQYF. The CDR3 DNA reads as TGTGCCAGCAGCTCGTCACCGTTAGCTCCAGATACGCAGTATTTT.

This clone was observed a handful of times. The rearrangement uses TRBV11-2 and TRBJ2-5; no definite D call. Deletions cut 5 bases from V and 2 bases from J, with 9 bases between. The germline V gene encodes CDR1 SGHAT and CDR2 FQNNGV. The CDR3 has 13 amino acids. The CDR3 region is CASSPARQETQYF. Here the CDR3 DNA reads TGTGCCAGCAGCCCGGCCCGGCAAGAGACCCAGTACTTC.

The genes are TRBV30 and TRBJ2-3, with TRBD2 identical over 7 bases. Per the germline V gene, CDR1 is GTSNPN and CDR2 is SVGIG (reference sequence). This CDR3 contains 14 residues. V shed 3 bases and J 2 bases; nucleotides not matched to a gene: 5. The CDR3 spells CAWRLAPYTDTQYF. The CDR3 DNA follows: TGTGCCTGGAGACTAGCGCCCTACACAGATACGCAGTATTTT.

This clone was seen a single time. This chain links TRBV27 with TRBJ2-2, with 10 bases lining up with TRBD2. J gave up 4 bases and V 2 bases, and 4 bases lay outside the gene matches. Germline-derived CDR1 and CDR2 are MNHEY and SMNVEV (reference sequence). The CDR3 consists of 16 residues. This CDR3 reads CASSLLAGVGTGELFF. The CDR3 coding sequence is TGTGCCAGCAGTTTACTAGCGGGAGTTGGCACCGGGGAGCTGTTTTTT.